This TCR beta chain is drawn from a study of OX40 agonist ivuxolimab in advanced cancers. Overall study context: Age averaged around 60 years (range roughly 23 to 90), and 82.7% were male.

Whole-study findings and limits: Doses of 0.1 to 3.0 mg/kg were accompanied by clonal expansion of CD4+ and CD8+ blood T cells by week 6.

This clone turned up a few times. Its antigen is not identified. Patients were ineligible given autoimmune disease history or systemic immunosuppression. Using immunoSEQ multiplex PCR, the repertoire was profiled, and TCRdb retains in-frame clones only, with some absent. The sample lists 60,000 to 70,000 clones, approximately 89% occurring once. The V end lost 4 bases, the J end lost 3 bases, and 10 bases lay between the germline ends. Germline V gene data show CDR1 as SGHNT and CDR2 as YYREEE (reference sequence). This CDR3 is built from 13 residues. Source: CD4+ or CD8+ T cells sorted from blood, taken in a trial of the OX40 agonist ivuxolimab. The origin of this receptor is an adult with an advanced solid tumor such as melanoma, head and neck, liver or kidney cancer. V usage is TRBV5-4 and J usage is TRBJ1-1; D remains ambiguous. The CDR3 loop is CASSLRTDTEAFF. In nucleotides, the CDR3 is TGTGCCAGCAGCCTCCGGACGGACACTGAAGCTTTCTTT.